The 7 T cell receptor beta chains reported below all come from one sample, sequenced in a study of blood T cell repertoires in COVID-19. Data came from immunoSEQ multiplex PCR; TCRdb stores just in-frame clones and leaves some out. The data show about 420,000 clones, around nine tenths seen once. Sequences were obtained from peripheral blood. These receptors were taken from a young man with COVID-19, enrolled during active disease.

This clone is a singleton in its sample. The chain is built from TRBV5-4 and TRBJ2-6; 8 bases match TRBD1. CDR1 is SGHNT, CDR2 YYREEE, per germline (reference sequence). The trim removed 4 bases at V and 0 bases at J, leaving 9 bases unmatched. The CDR3 sequence is 18 residues long. DNA for the CDR3: TGTGCCAGCAGCGGGGCTGGGACAGGCGTCTCTGGGGCCAACGTCCTGACTTTC. Residues: CASSGAGTGVSGANVLTF.

This clone was found once. The J gene is TRBJ1-2, the V gene TRBV19; possible D gene TRBD1, 6 bases. This CDR3 contains 15 residues. CDR1 is LNHDA and CDR2 is SQIVND in the germline V gene (reference sequence). Deletions cut 3 bases from V and 4 bases from J, with 15 bases between. CDR3 sequence reads: CASSMGGPPFYGYTF. CDR3 nucleotides: TGTGCCAGTAGTATGGGGGGGCCTCCTTTCTATGGCTACACCTTC.

This chain connects TRBV23-1 to TRBJ1-1; the D gene is possibly TRBD1 (5 bases). Being an ORF, TRBV23-1 has a function that is uncertain. This CDR3 contains 15 residues. The V end was cut by 3 bases, the J end by 4 bases, with 15 bases between. CDR3 sequence reads: CASSHKGTVGTEAFF. The CDR3 nucleotides read TGCGCCAGCAGTCATAAAGGGACTGTGGGCACTGAAGCTTTCTTT.

The V gene is TRBV19, the J gene TRBJ1-3, with 7 positions matching TRBD1. V lost 7 bases to trimming and J lost 2 bases; unmatched junction nucleotides: 5. The germline CDR1 and CDR2 sequences are LNHDA and SQIVND (reference sequence). This CDR3 is built from 14 residues. The CDR3 bases are TGTGCCAGTACCGAGGGGACAGCTGGAAACACCATATATTTT. It specifies CASTEGTAGNTIYF.

The V and J genes are TRBV24-1 and TRBJ1-1; D remains ambiguous. CDR3 length equals 12 residues. V lost 9 bases, J lost 6 bases, and 13 bases lay in between. Per germline, CDR1 KGHDR and CDR2 SFDVKD. The CDR3: CATLGYGAEAFF. CDR3 sequence (DNA): TGTGCCACCCTAGGGTACGGGGCTGAAGCTTTCTTT.

The chain is built from TRBV11-1 and TRBJ2-2; maybe TRBD1 (5 bases). The V gene lost 8 bases and the J gene lost 4 bases, with 8 bases spanning the gap. Germline-derived CDR1 and CDR2 are SGHAT and FQDESV (reference sequence). The CDR3 spans 12 residues. The DNA of the CDR3 is TGTGCCAGCGGTCAGGGCACCGGGGAGCTGTTTTTT. Its protein product is CASGQGTGELFF.

The chain has TRBV19 and TRBJ2-1; 7 bases match TRBD2. The CDR3 extends over 16 amino acids. CDR1 and CDR2 from the germline V gene are LNHDA and SQIVND (reference sequence). V trimming: 7 bases; J trimming: 0 bases; junction bases outside the gene matches: 9. The CDR3: CASTNQVAGSYNEQFF. In DNA, the CDR3 is TGTGCCAGTACCAACCAAGTAGCGGGCTCCTACAATGAGCAGTTCTTC.